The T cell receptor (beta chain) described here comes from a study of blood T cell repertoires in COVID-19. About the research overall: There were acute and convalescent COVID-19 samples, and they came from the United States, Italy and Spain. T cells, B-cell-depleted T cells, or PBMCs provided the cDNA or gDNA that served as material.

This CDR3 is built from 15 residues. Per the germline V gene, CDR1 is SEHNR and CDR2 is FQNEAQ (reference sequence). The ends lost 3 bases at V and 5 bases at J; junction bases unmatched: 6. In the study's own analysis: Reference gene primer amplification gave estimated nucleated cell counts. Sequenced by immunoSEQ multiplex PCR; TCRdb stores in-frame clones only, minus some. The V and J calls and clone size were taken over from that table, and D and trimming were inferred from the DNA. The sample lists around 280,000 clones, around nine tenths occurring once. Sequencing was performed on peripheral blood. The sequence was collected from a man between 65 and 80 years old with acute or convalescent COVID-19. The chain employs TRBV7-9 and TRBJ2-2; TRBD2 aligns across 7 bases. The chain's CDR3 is CASSLSGVRTGELFF. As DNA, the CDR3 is TGTGCCAGCAGCTTGAGCGGGGTGAGGACCGGGGAGCTGTTTTTT.